The present TCR beta chain was sequenced within a study of cytomegalovirus exposure and HLA in healthy donors. The V end was cut by 4 bases, the J end by 3 bases, with 12 bases between. This CDR3 has 14 amino acids. Per germline, CDR1 SGHTA and CDR2 FQGNSA. PCR used 60 Vbeta primers and 13 Jbeta primers. The table came from immunoSEQ multiplex PCR; TCRdb's copy has only in-frame clones and leaves some out. This repertoire shows approximately 110,000 clones, around 15% found once; its top ten account for around 0.86%. This clone was picked up a small number of times. What it recognizes is unknown. Regarding the study as a whole: As was reported, the classifier diagnosed cytomegalovirus status with high specificity and sensitivity. CMV serostatus was the sole immune exposure data available. With DRB1 most and HLA-C fewest, TCR association rates differed between HLA loci in a later analysis.

The specimen was PBMCs. The chain recombines TRBV7-2 with TRBJ2-5; tentative D call: TRBD1 (6 bases). The TCR sequence derives from a female donor in good health and CMV-seronegative. The CDR3 sequence: CASSYFGQKETQYF. CDR3 sequence (DNA): TGTGCCAGCAGCTACTTCGGACAGAAAGAGACCCAGTACTTC.